One and the same sample provided the 28 T cell receptor beta chains below, sequenced in a study of radiation and T cells in renal cell carcinoma. The assay was immunoSEQ multiplex PCR, and TCRdb's table has in-frame clones only and misses some. The table has around 170,000 clones, 88% seen once; the top ten hold roughly 12%. Time point specified: blood 4 weeks post-SBRT, at nephrectomy. Treatment noted: 15 Gy SBRT to primary tumor, nephrectomy 4 weeks later. The starting material was blood, obtained from a patient whose treatment included radiotherapy and nephrectomy. Receptors originate from a woman in her 50s with renal cell carcinoma.

The J gene is TRBJ1-6, the V gene TRBV7-9; D is possibly TRBD1 (6 bases). Germline CDR1 and CDR2: SEHNR and FQNEAQ (reference sequence). CDR3 length: 13 residues. V was trimmed by 11 bases and J by 11 bases, leaving 19 bases between them. Here the CDR3 reads CAVTSRGKAPLHF. The CDR3 bases are TGTGCCGTCACCAGCAGGGGTAAAGCACCCCTCCACTTT. The whole variable domain, filled in from reference TRBV7-9 and TRBJ1-6, reads DTGVSQNPRHKITKRGQNVTFRCDPISEHNRLYWYRQTLGQGPEFLTYFQNEAQLEKSRLLSDRFSAERPKGSFSTLEIQRTEQGDSAMYLCAVTSRGKAPLHFGNGTRLTVT.

The chain combines TRBV30 with TRBJ1-1; no firm D call. The germline V and J ends were trimmed by 1 base and 7 bases, with 7 bases remaining between them. From germline, CDR1 is GTSNPN and CDR2 SVGIG (reference sequence). The CDR3 length is 11 residues. CDR3 sequence: CAWSGRYEAFF. The CDR3 DNA reads as TGTGCCTGGAGTGGGCGGTATGAAGCTTTCTTT. The variable domain in full, completed from reference TRBV30 and TRBJ1-1, reads SQTIHQWPATLVQPVGSPLSLECTVEGTSNPNLYWYRQAAGRGLQLLFYSVGIGQISSEVPQNLSASRPQDRQFILSSKKLLLSDSGFYLCAWSGRYEAFFGQGTRLTVV.

The V call is TRBV5-1, the J call TRBJ1-2; D uncertain. The CDR3 covers 13 residues. The germline V and J ends were trimmed by 3 bases and 2 bases, with 8 bases remaining between them. Germline CDR1 SGHRS, CDR2 YFSETQ. The CDR3, as DNA: TGCGCCAGCAGCTATGCCCCGAACTATGGCTACACCTTC. As protein: CASSYAPNYGYTF. Full variable domain (missing parts from reference TRBV5-1 and TRBJ1-2): KAGVTQTPRYLIKTRGQQVTLSCSPISGHRSVSWYQQTPGQGLQFLFEYFSETQRNKGNFPGRFSGRQFSNSRSEMNVSTLELGDSALYLCASSYAPNYGYTFGSGTRLTVV.

This clone was found a few times. The chain has TRBV10-3 and TRBJ1-6; D gene ambiguous. The CDR3 extends over 14 amino acids. Between the trimmed V and J ends, which lost 3 bases and 7 bases, there was a span of 10 bases. Germline assignment: CDR1 ENHRY and CDR2 SYGVKD. CDR3 sequence: CAISDREQNSPLHF. CDR3 sequence (DNA): TGTGCCATCAGTGATCGGGAGCAAAATTCACCCCTCCACTTT.

The V call is TRBV7-9, the J call TRBJ1-2, with D uncertain. The germline V and J ends were trimmed by 1 base and 0 bases, with 9 bases remaining between them. The CDR3 runs to 15 residues. Germline CDR1 and CDR2: SEHNR and FQNEAQ (reference sequence). The CDR3 bases are TGTGCCAGCAGCTTAGTCGGGGTCTCTAACTATGGCTACACCTTC. Translating gives CASSLVGVSNYGYTF.

The chain is built from TRBV7-9 and TRBJ2-7; either TRBD1 or TRBD2 may supply D (5 bases each). Trimming took 1 base from V and 2 from J, leaving 9 bases between them. CDR1 and CDR2 from the germline V gene are SEHNR and FQNEAQ (reference sequence). The CDR3 totals 14 residues. The CDR3 region is CASSLVGVAYEQYF. The CDR3 bases are TGTGCCAGCAGCTTAGTGGGGGTTGCCTACGAGCAGTACTTC.

This clone was seen only once. The chain carries TRBV5-6 and TRBJ2-1; D is unresolved. V lost 3 bases and J lost 2, with 18 bases in between. The CDR3 is 17 amino acids. The V gene's germline CDR1 is SGHDT and CDR2 YYEEEE. CDR3: CASSYLAGSTTYNEQFF. CDR3 bases: TGTGCCAGCAGCTACCTTGCCGGATCTACAACCTACAATGAGCAGTTCTTC.

CDR3 protein: CASSESGWGNYGYTF. The CDR3 DNA sequence: TGTGCCAGCAGTGAAAGTGGTTGGGGTAACTATGGCTACACCTTC. V gene TRBV25-1 combines with J gene TRBJ1-2; no reliable D call. Trimming removed 2 bases from V and 1 base from J, with 11 bases in between. The CDR3 runs 15 residues. Per germline, CDR1 MGHDK and CDR2 SYGVNS.

This sequence joins TRBV6-6 and TRBJ1-4; no clear D. The V end lost 5 bases, the J end lost 1 base, and 8 bases lay between the germline ends. This CDR3 spans 14 amino acids. Germline lookup yields CDR1 MNHNY and CDR2 SVGAGI (reference sequence). CDR3 residues: CASSPPETNEKLFF. The CDR3 nucleotides read TGTGCCAGCAGTCCCCCGGAAACTAATGAAAAACTGTTTTTT.

This clone showed up just a few times. This chain joins TRBV19 and TRBJ2-4; 9 bases line up with TRBD2. Germline V gene data show CDR1 as LNHDA and CDR2 as SQIVND (reference sequence). The CDR3 runs to 16 residues. Trimming cost V 4 bases and J 0 bases; bases outside gene matches: 4. The CDR3 sequence is CASSTGLASAKNIQYF. The CDR3 DNA reads as TGTGCCAGTAGTACCGGACTAGCGTCAGCCAAAAACATTCAGTACTTC.

This chain links TRBV30 with TRBJ1-5; D is unclear. The CDR3 spans 13 residues. Germline CDR1 and CDR2: GTSNPN and SVGIG (reference sequence). The V end lost 5 bases, the J end lost 4 bases, and 12 bases lay between the germline ends. The chain's CDR3 is CAWSTETNQPQHF. CDR3 coding DNA: TGTGCCTGGTCTACAGAGACTAATCAGCCCCAGCATTTT.

The chain joins TRBV19 to TRBJ2-5, with 12 bases fitting TRBD1. V trimming: 5 bases; J trimming: 5 bases; junction bases outside the gene matches: 12. Germline assignment: CDR1 LNHDA and CDR2 SQIVND (reference sequence). This CDR3 is 17 amino acids long. CDR3 DNA: TGTGCCAGTAGTCCCCTCCGGGGACAGGGGGCCCAGGAGACCCAGTACTTC. As protein: CASSPLRGQGAQETQYF.

J is TRBJ1-6 and V is TRBV4-1; D possibly corresponds to TRBD1 (6 bases). V was pared by 0 bases and J by 6 bases, with 18 bases between. Germline-derived CDR1 and CDR2 are MGHRA and YSYEKL. This CDR3 comprises 18 residues. The CDR3 is CASSQDFPRGAVNSPLHF. The DNA for the CDR3 is TGCGCCAGCAGCCAAGATTTTCCCCGGGGGGCGGTTAATTCACCCCTCCACTTT.

The J gene is TRBJ2-2, the V gene TRBV5-1; 11 bases are a match to TRBD1. The germline CDR1 and CDR2 sequences are SGHRS and YFSETQ. With V trimmed by 0 bases and J by 6 bases, 4 bases remained unmatched. The CDR3 totals 16 residues. The CDR3 nucleotides read TGCGCCAGCAGCTTGGCCGGGACAGGGGGATCCGGGGAGCTGTTTTTT. Protein product: CASSLAGTGGSGELFF.

In regard to this clone: This same CDR3 is encoded by further DNA sequences in the sample. CDR3 DNA sequence: TGTGCCAGCTCACCGACAGGGGAATATGGCTACACCTTC. Translated: CASSPTGEYGYTF. The rearrangement joins TRBV18 to TRBJ1-2, with TRBD1 identical over 8 bases. This CDR3 is 13 amino acids long. The junction had 2 bases not matched to a gene; V was cut back by 3 bases and J by 5 bases. The germline gives CDR1 KGHSH, CDR2 LQKENI.

V usage is TRBV5-6 and J usage is TRBJ1-2; 10 bases align to TRBD1. Trimming removed 4 bases from V and 5 bases from J; junction bases left unmatched: 2. The germline gives CDR1 SGHDT, CDR2 YYEEEE. This CDR3 comprises 13 residues. CDR3 protein: CASSRGQGYGYTF. The CDR3 bases are TGTGCCAGCAGCAGGGGACAGGGGTATGGCTACACCTTC.

V and J are TRBV4-1 and TRBJ1-1, with 7 bases aligning to TRBD1. V was clipped by 3 bases and J by 11 bases; unmatched bases: 15. The CDR3 runs 15 residues. Germline V gene sequence: CDR1 MGHRA, CDR2 YSYEKL. DNA of the CDR3: TGCGCCAGCAGCCAGGACCTCGGGACAGCCCTAATGGCTTTCTTT. This sequence encodes CASSQDLGTALMAFF.

The genes are TRBV6-5 and TRBJ2-6; D call uncertain. Germline-derived CDR1 and CDR2 are MNHEY and SVGAGI. V lost 6 bases and J lost 0, with 9 bases in between. The CDR3 is 15 amino acids. The CDR3 coding sequence is TGTGCCAGCAGCCGAGGAAGCTCTGGGGCCAACGTCCTGACTTTC. Translating gives CASSRGSSGANVLTF.

The chain couples TRBV7-2 to TRBJ1-1; D not certain. V was cut by 6 bases and J by 4 bases, with 15 bases left in between. In germline, CDR1 is SGHTA, CDR2 FQGNSA. The CDR3 consists of 14 residues. The chain's CDR3 is CASSRLGDGTEAFF. The CDR3 DNA sequence: TGTGCCAGCAGTCGACTGGGAGATGGCACTGAAGCTTTCTTT. Full variable domain (remainder filled in from reference TRBV7-2 and TRBJ1-1): GAGVSQSPSNKVTEKGKDVELRCDPISGHTALYWYRQSLGQGLEFLIYFQGNSAPDKSGLPSDRFSAERTGGSVSTLTIQRTQQEDSAVYLCASSRLGDGTEAFFGQGTRLTVV.

The V gene is TRBV28, the J gene TRBJ2-3; TRBD2 is a possible D gene (7 bases). Looked up from germline, CDR1 is MDHEN and CDR2 is SYDVKM. This CDR3 has 13 amino acids. Trimming pared 6 bases from V and 10 bases from J, leaving 17 bases between. CDR3 loop: CASSERRGAAQYF. CDR3 DNA: TGTGCCAGCAGCGAGCGACGGGGGGCGGCGCAGTATTTT.

The V and J genes are TRBV2 and TRBJ1-2; TRBD1 is a possible D gene (5 bases). V was trimmed by 3 bases and J by 8 bases, leaving 10 bases between them. The germline V gene has CDR1 SNHLY and CDR2 FYNNEI. The CDR3 is 12 amino acids. The DNA for the CDR3 is TGTGCCAGCAGTGACAGGGCGAAGGGCTACACCTTC. This translates into CASSDRAKGYTF.

The rearrangement uses TRBV6-1 and TRBJ2-6; 7 nucleotides line up with TRBD1. CDR1 is MNHNS, CDR2 SASEGT, per germline. The ends lost 4 bases at V and 2 bases at J; junction bases unmatched: 2. The CDR3 is 15 residues long. The CDR3 sequence: CASSAGQPGANVLTF. In DNA form, the CDR3 reads TGTGCCAGCAGTGCGGGACAGCCTGGGGCCAACGTCCTGACTTTC.

CDR3: CASSSGQSSSYEQYF. The CDR3 nucleotides read TGTGCCAGCAGCTCTGGACAGTCCAGCTCCTACGAGCAGTACTTC. V usage is TRBV7-9 and J usage is TRBJ2-7; D may be TRBD1 (6 bases). Germline-derived CDR1 and CDR2 are SEHNR and FQNEAQ (reference sequence). The V and J ends lost 4 bases and 0 bases respectively, with 13 bases between them. This CDR3 has 15 amino acids. Variable domain in full (rest from reference TRBV7-9 and TRBJ2-7): DTGVSQNPRHKITKRGQNVTFRCDPISEHNRLYWYRQTLGQGPEFLTYFQNEAQLEKSRLLSDRFSAERPKGSFSTLEIQRTEQGDSAMYLCASSSGQSSSYEQYFGPGTRLTVT.

The V call is TRBV5-1, the J call TRBJ1-4; no definite D call. The germline V gene encodes CDR1 SGHRS and CDR2 YFSETQ. V gave up 0 bases and J gave up 5 bases, with 11 bases separating them. The CDR3 totals 15 residues. As DNA, the CDR3 is TGCGCCAGCAGCTTGGCCGGTGTGGAGAATGAAAAACTGTTTTTT. Its protein product is CASSLAGVENEKLFF.

V usage is TRBV5-1 and J usage is TRBJ2-5, with no clear D. Germline V gene lookup returns CDR1 SGHRS and CDR2 YFSETQ. The CDR3 totals 12 residues. Trimming removed 0 bases from V and 7 bases from J, with 7 bases in between. The CDR3 region is CASSLDSRTQYF. For the CDR3, the DNA is TGCGCCAGCAGCTTGGACAGCCGGACCCAGTACTTC.

This clone was seen only a few times. The V call is TRBV7-9, the J call TRBJ1-1; a possible D gene is TRBD1 (5 bases). This CDR3 has 14 amino acids. CDR1 and CDR2 from the germline V gene are SEHNR and FQNEAQ (reference sequence). Trimming removed 4 bases from V and 3 bases from J, with 12 bases in between. The CDR3 coding sequence is TGTGCCAGCAGCTACGGGACCGTACACACTGAAGCTTTCTTT. Its protein is CASSYGTVHTEAFF. The full variable domain, rest sourced from reference TRBV7-9 and TRBJ1-1, is DTGVSQNPRHKITKRGQNVTFRCDPISEHNRLYWYRQTLGQGPEFLTYFQNEAQLEKSRLLSDRFSAERPKGSFSTLEIQRTEQGDSAMYLCASSYGTVHTEAFFGQGTRLTVV.

CDR3 region: CASSRSGEQTYEQYF. CDR3 nucleotide sequence: TGCGCCAGCAGCCGGAGCGGGGAACAGACCTACGAGCAGTACTTC. The chain is built from TRBV5-1 and TRBJ2-7; 7 nucleotides line up with TRBD2. CDR1 and CDR2 (germline): SGHRS, YFSETQ. After removal of 4 bases from V and 2 bases from J, the junction contained 9 bases not matched to a gene. The CDR3 spans 15 residues.

V usage is TRBV2 and J usage is TRBJ2-2; D is perhaps TRBD1 or TRBD2 (5 bases each). The CDR3 extends over 14 amino acids. V was clipped by 8 bases and J by 3 bases, with 13 bases between them. The germline V gene encodes CDR1 SNHLY and CDR2 FYNNEI. The CDR3 DNA sequence: TGTGCCAGCGGTCTGGTGGGGGACACCGGGGAGCTGTTTTTT. Protein product: CASGLVGDTGELFF.